This is a list of T cell receptor beta chains from one sample in a study of CD8+CD57+ T cells in acquired aplastic anemia. MiXCR, run by TCRdb on the reads, gives a single entry per CDR3 protein. There are 260,000 or so distinct CDR3 sequences in the sample; more than 40% occur only once, and 7% to 10% lies in the top ten. Source material: sorted CD4+, CD8+, or CD8+CD57+ T cells (not recorded which) from PBMCs. Receptors originate from a human donor with aplastic anemia. Each CDR3 is given with its conserved first and last residue. Fields, in order: V gene, D gene, J gene, clone size, CDR3 DNA, CDR3 protein. A D gene is named only where the DNA matches it firmly. A row's size may be missing; if present it is once, few, many or a size class.

TRBV7-9,-,TRBJ2-1,-,TGTGCCAGCAGCTTAGACTGGCTAGCGCTTCGCCATGAGCAGTTCTTC,CASSLDWLALRHEQFF
TRBV12-3/TRBV12-4,-,TRBJ1-4,many,TGTGCCAGCAGTTGGGGCAATGAAAAACTGTTTTTT,CASSWGNEKLFF
TRBV19,-,TRBJ2-1,-,TGTGCCAGTAGTATATCGCTGTCCTACAATGAGCAGTTCTTC,CASSISLSYNEQFF
TRBV7-9,-,TRBJ2-1,many,TGTGCCAGCAGCTTAGGCCCGGGGAACAATGAGCAGTTCTTC,CASSLGPGNNEQFF
TRBV6-6,-,TRBJ1-1,-,TGTGCCAGCAGTTACTCGATAAAAGGGTCGGGCACTGAAGCTTTCTTT,CASSYSIKGSGTEAFF
TRBV4-1,-,TRBJ1-6,many,TGCGCCAGCGCCTATGGGGGTAGGGGTAATTCACCCCTCCACTTT,CASAYGGRGNSPLHF
TRBV27,-,TRBJ1-5,few,TGTGCCAGCAGTTACACAGGGTTTCAGCCCCAGCATTTT,CASSYTGFQPQHF
TRBV6-5,-,TRBJ2-1,many,TGTGCCAGCAGCACCTACAAAGACAATGAGCAGTTCTTC,CASSTYKDNEQFF
TRBV4-1,-,TRBJ1-1,many,TGCGCCAGCAGCCAAGTTCGGACTGAAGCTTTCTTT,CASSQVRTEAFF
TRBV9,TRBD1,TRBJ1-5,many,TGTGCCAGCAGCCCGACAGGGTCGGTCAATCAGCCCCAGCATTTT,CASSPTGSVNQPQHF
TRBV2,-,TRBJ1-4,-,TGTGCCAGCAGTGTGACAGGCTCAAAACTGTTTTTT,CASSVTGSKLFF
TRBV7-9,-,TRBJ1-2,many,TGTGCCAGCAGCGGAGGCGGTCGGAGGGGCTATGGCTACACCTTC,CASSGGGRRGYGYTF
TRBV19,TRBD2,TRBJ2-7,many,TGTGCCAGTAGTAGGCGGCTAGCGGGAGGTGATGAGCAGTACTTC,CASSRRLAGGDEQYF
TRBV20-1,TRBD1,TRBJ1-2,-,TGCAGTGCTAGTCCGAGACGAACCGGTGGACAGGACTATGGCTACACCTTC,CSASPRRTGGQDYGYTF
TRBV20-1,TRBD1,TRBJ1-2,-,TGCAGTGCTACAGGGGGCCACTATGGCTACACCTTC,CSATGGHYGYTF
TRBV25-1,TRBD1,TRBJ2-3,few,TGTGCCAGCAGTAAGCAGGGGGCAGGAGCAGATACGCAGTATTTT,CASSKQGAGADTQYF
TRBV5-6,-,TRBJ2-1,-,TGTGCCAGCAGCTTGGATTCGACCCCGTACAATGAGCAGTTCTTC,CASSLDSTPYNEQFF
TRBV19,-,TRBJ1-5,many,TGTGCCAGTAGTCCCCCGGAACTAATACGAAATCAGCCCCAGCATTTT,CASSPPELIRNQPQHF
TRBV7-2,-,TRBJ1-1,-,TGTGCCAGCAGCACCTACAGGGAGGCTGAAGCTTTCTTT,CASSTYREAEAFF
TRBV10-2,-,TRBJ1-4,-,TGCGCCAGCGCTGATGGAGGGGCTAATGAAAAACTGTTTTTT,CASADGGANEKLFF
TRBV20-1,TRBD2,TRBJ2-3,-,TGCAGTGCTGGAAGGACTAGCGGGACGACAGATACGCAGTATTTT,CSAGRTSGTTDTQYF
TRBV7-9,TRBD1,TRBJ2-1,-,TGTGCCAGCAGCACCGGACAGGGCGTAAACAATGAGCAGTTCTTC,CASSTGQGVNNEQFF
TRBV29-1,TRBD1,TRBJ2-3,many,TGCAGCGTTGACAGGGGGCCAGCTGATACGCAGTATTTT,CSVDRGPADTQYF
TRBV11-3,TRBD2,TRBJ2-7,many,TGTGCCAGCAGCGACGCCAGCGGGGGTTCCTACGAGCAGTACTTC,CASSDASGGSYEQYF
TRBV10-3,TRBD2,TRBJ2-1,-,TGTGCCATCAGGGTGACTAGCAGCCCCTACAATGAGCAGTTCTTC,CAIRVTSSPYNEQFF
TRBV9,-,TRBJ2-1,many,TGTGCCAGCAGCGTAGATCCCCCTGTTGGAGGGCCTTTAGGCAATGAGCAGTTCTTC,CASSVDPPVGGPLGNEQFF
TRBV6-6,-,TRBJ2-3,once,TGTGCCAGCAGTTACTTCCGGGGCACAGATACGCAGTATTTT,CASSYFRGTDTQYF
TRBV6-5,-,TRBJ2-7,many,TGTGCCAGCAGCCGGGGCGTTTCGAGCGAGCAGTACTTC,CASSRGVSSEQYF
TRBV2,-,TRBJ2-7,-,TGTGCCAGCAGCACTAACAGTTACGAGCAGTACTTC,CASSTNSYEQYF